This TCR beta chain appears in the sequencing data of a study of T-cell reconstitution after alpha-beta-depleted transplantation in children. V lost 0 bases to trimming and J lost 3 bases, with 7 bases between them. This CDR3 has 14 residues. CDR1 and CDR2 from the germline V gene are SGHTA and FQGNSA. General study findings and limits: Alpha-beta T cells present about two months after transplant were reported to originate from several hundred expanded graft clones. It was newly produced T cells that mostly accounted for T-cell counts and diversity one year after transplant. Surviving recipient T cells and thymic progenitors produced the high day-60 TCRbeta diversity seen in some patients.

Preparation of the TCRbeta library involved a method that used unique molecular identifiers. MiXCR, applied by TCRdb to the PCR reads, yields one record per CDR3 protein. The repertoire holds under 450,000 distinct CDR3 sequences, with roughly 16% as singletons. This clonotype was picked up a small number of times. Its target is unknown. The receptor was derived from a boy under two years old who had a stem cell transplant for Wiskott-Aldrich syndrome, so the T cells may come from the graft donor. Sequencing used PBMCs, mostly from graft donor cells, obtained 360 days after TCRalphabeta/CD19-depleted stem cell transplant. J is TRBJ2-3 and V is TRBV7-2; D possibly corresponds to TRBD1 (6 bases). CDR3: CASSLAGHTDTQYF. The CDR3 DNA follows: TGTGCCAGCAGCTTAGCGGGACATACAGATACGCAGTATTTT.